Described below is a single T cell receptor (beta chain) sequence and its context. Its antigen is still unknown. Qualities for individual bases were not recorded, and no much larger clone is one base off. This sample was included in a study of T cells after yellow fever vaccination (dated by TCRdb to between 2018 and 2021). General notes on the study: The SMART-Seq v4 Ultra Low Input RNA kit was used to prepare libraries from fractions with low cell numbers. Blood was drawn at multiple timepoints before and after primary and secondary immunization, with bulk PBMC replicates and cell subsets isolated. To track T-cell clones before and after primary and booster YFV17D yellow fever vaccination, bulk TCR alpha and beta repertoires were sequenced longitudinally. Two healthy male donors, one aged 18 to 29 and one aged 30 to 40 years, made up the cohort. The research as a whole found: Most clones expanded after primary vaccination (around 96% of CD4 and around nine tenths of CD8) were re-detected after the booster, suggesting that broad memory maintenance occurred. Compared with the primary T-cell response, the secondary T-cell response was faster but weaker, reaching its peak on day 5 rather than on day 15. Because abundant contaminating clonotypes from the bulk population could be contained in FACS-sorted repertoires, computational filtering was required. Only a couple of donors were included in the study, so the extent to which the findings can be generalized is limited. A small share of clonotypes occurred in both CD4 and CD8 compartments, likely arising from convergent recombination.

What the treatment or condition label conveys for this sample: live attenuated yellow fever vaccine strain. A standard Ficoll-Paque protocol was used to isolate PBMCs from peripheral blood. Dynabeads CD4 and CD8 positive selection kits were used to isolate the CD4 and CD8 T-cell fractions. TriZol was used to extract RNA from bulk PBMCs, CD4 and CD8 fractions, and dextramer-positive and dextramer-negative fractions. Sequenced on an Illumina NovaSeq 6000. TCR cDNA was synthesized by 5'RACE template switching, through which a universal primer site and unique molecular identifiers were introduced. Priming for cDNA synthesis came from both the TCR alpha and TCR beta constant segments. Two PCR steps were used to amplify libraries, with sample barcodes and sequencing adapters being added in the second step. Sequencing of libraries was performed on Illumina HiSeq 2500 (2x100 bp) or NovaSeq (2x150 bp). The published analysis was carried out like this. MIGEC was used to demultiplex reads and collapse the reads into UMI consensus sequences, and MiXCR was used for V(D)J alignment. Using edgeR on replicate PBMC samples, clonotypes were called vaccine-responding if FDR was below 0.01 and the log2 fold change was above 5 up to day 15. CD4 or CD8 identity was assigned to each bulk clonotype according to whether the clonotype was present at higher abundance in the sequenced CD4 repertoire or the sequenced CD8 repertoire. Using fastp at Q25 and MiXCR, TCRdb reprocessed the public reads and kept productive beta chains. Identical CDR3 proteins give one entry, which carries the most common genes and DNA. TCRdb, not the original authors, processed these V and J calls. A total of around 260,000 distinct CDR3 sequences appear in this sample, around 5.3% of them only once. The ten largest clones represent roughly 3.3% of the sample.

From a lookup of the germline V gene, CDR1 and CDR2 are MRHNA and SNTAGT. V and J are trimmed by 0 bases and 9 bases, and the gene matches miss 11 bases of the junction. The CDR3 runs 16 amino acids, cysteine and phenylalanine included. Just CDR3 DNA is preserved here, 48 bases in frame from base 1. The starting material was CD4+ T cells sorted from PBMCs, obtained on the day of the yellow fever booster vaccination. The source is a young man who received the YFV17D yellow fever vaccine. Recombination connected TRBV6-4 to TRBJ1-1, with 9 bases aligning to TRBD1. Read as DNA, the sequence is TGTGCCAGCAGTGACTCCTTCAAGGGACAGGGTGGTAAAGCTTTCTTT. It codes for CASSDSFKGQGGKAFF.